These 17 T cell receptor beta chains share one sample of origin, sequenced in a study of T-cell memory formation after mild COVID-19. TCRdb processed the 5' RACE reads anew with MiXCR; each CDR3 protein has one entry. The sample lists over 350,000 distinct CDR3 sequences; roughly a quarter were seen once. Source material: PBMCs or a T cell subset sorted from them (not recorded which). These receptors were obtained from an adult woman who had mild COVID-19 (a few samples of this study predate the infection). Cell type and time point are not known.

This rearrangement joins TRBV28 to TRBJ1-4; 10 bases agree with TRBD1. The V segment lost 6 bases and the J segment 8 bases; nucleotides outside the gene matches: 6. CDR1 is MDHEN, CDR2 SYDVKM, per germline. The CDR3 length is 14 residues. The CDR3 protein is CASRGDRGEEKLFF. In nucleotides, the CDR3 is TGTGCCAGCAGGGGGGACAGGGGAGAAGAAAAACTGTTTTTT. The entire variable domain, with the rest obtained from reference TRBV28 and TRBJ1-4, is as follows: DVKVTQSSRYLVKRTGEKVFLECVQDMDHENMFWYRQDPGLGLRLIYFSYDVKMKEKGDIPEGYSVSREKKERFSLILESASTNQTSMYLCASRGDRGEEKLFFGSGTQLSVL.

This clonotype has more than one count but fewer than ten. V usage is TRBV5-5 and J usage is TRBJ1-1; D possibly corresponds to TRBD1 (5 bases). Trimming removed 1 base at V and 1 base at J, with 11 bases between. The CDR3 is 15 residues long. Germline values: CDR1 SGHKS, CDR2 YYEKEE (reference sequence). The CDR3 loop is CASSLLGATNTEAFF. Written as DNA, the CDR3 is TGTGCCAGCAGCTTGCTTGGGGCAACGAACACTGAAGCTTTCTTT.

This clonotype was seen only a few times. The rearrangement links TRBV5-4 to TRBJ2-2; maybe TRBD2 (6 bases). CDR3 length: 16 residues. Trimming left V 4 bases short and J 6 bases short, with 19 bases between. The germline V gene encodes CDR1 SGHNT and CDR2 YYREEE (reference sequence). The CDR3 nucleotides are TGTGCCAGCAGCCTGGGACTCCTGGCGTCTTCCGGGGAGCTGTTTTTT. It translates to CASSLGLLASSGELFF.

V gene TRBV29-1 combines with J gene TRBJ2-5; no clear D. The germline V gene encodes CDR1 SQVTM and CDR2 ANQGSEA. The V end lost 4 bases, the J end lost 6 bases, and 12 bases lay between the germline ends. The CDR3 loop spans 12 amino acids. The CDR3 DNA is TGCAGCGTTGCCCGACTCACACAGACCCAGTACTTC. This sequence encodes CSVARLTQTQYF.

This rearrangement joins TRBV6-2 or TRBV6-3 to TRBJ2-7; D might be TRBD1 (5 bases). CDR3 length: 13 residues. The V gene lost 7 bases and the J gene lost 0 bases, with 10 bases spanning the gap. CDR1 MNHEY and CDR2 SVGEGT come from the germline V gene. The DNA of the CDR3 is TGTGCCAGCAAACCGACAGCCTCCTACGAGCAGTACTTC. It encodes CASKPTASYEQYF.

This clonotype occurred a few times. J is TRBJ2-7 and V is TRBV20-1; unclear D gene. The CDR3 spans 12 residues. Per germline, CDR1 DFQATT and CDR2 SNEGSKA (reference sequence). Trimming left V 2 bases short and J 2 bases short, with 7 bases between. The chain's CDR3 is CSARPDAYEQYF. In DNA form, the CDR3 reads TGCAGTGCTAGACCGGACGCCTACGAGCAGTACTTC.

CDR3 loop: CASSQDRRKQYF. The CDR3 nucleotides are TGCGCCAGCAGCCAAGACAGGCGAAAGCAGTACTTC. V gene TRBV4-3 combines with J gene TRBJ2-7; D is ambiguous. V lost 0 bases and J lost 8, with 8 bases in between. Germline CDR1 LGHNA, CDR2 YSLEER. The length of the CDR3 is 12 residues.

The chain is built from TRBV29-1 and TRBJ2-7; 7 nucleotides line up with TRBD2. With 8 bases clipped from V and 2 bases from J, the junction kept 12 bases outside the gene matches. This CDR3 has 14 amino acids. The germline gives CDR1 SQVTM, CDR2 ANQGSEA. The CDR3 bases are TGCAGCCCTGAGGTCGGGGGGATCGCCTACGAGCAGTACGTC. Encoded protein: CSPEVGGIAYEQYV.

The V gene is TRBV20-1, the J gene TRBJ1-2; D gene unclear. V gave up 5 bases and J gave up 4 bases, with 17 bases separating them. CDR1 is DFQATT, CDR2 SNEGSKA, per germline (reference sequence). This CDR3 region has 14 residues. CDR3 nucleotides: TGCAGTGCTGGAGCAGGAGGGTACGGCTATGGCTACACCTTC. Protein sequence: CSAGAGGYGYGYTF.

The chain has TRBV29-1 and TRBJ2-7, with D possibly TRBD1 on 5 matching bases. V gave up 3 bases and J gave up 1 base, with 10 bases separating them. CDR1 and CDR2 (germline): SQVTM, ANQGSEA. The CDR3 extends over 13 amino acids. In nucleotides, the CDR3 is TGCAGCGTTGAGGGGAAGGGGTCCTACGAGCAGTACTTC. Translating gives CSVEGKGSYEQYF.

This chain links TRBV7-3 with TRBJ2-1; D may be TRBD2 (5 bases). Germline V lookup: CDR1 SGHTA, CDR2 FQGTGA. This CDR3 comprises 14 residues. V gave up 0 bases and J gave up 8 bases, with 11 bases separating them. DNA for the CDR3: TGTGCCAGCAGCTTAACGGGAGATCTTTATGAGCAGTTCTTC. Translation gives CASSLTGDLYEQFF.

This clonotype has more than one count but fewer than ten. The CDR3 DNA sequence: TGTGCCATCGATTCAGGGGAGGAGGGCACAGATACGCAGTATTTT. Its translation is CAIDSGEEGTDTQYF. This chain links TRBV10-3 with TRBJ2-3, with D perhaps assigned TRBD1 or TRBD2 (6 bases each). CDR1 is ENHRY, CDR2 SYGVKD, per germline. The V end was cut by 8 bases, the J end by 1 base, with 16 bases between. The CDR3 runs to 15 residues.

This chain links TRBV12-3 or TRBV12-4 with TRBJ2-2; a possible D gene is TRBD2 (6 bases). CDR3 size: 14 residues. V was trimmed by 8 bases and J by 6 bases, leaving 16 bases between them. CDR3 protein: CASGLEGMAGELFF. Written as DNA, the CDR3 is TGTGCCAGCGGATTGGAGGGGATGGCCGGGGAGCTGTTTTTT.

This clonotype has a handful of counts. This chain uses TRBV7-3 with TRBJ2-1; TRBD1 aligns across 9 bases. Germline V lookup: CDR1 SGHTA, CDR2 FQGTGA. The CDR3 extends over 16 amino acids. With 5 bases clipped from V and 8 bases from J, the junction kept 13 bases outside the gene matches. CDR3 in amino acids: CASSPTPGQGYHEQFF. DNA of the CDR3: TGTGCCAGCAGCCCTACACCGGGACAGGGATACCATGAGCAGTTCTTC.

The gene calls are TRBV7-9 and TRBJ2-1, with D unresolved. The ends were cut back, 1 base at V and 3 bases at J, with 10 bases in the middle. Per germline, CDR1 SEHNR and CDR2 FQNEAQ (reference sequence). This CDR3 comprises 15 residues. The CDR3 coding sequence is TGTGCCAGCAGCTTAGGGCGGCTCGGCTACAATGAGCAGTTCTTC. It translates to CASSLGRLGYNEQFF.

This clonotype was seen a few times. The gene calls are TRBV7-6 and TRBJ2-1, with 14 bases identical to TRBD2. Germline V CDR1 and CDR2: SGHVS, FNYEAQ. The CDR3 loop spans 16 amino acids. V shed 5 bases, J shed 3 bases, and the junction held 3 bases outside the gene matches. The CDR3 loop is CASSVGLAGVYNEQFF. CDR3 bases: TGTGCCAGCAGCGTGGGACTAGCGGGAGTCTACAATGAGCAGTTCTTC.

In DNA form, the CDR3 reads TGTGCCAGCAGTGAATCGGTGGACAGGGTAAGCGAGCAGTACTTC. Translating it yields CASSESVDRVSEQYF. This rearrangement joins TRBV6-1 to TRBJ2-7, with 8 bases aligning to TRBD1. Per germline, CDR1 MNHNS and CDR2 SASEGT. The ends lost 2 bases at V and 6 bases at J; junction bases unmatched: 9. The CDR3 spans 15 residues.